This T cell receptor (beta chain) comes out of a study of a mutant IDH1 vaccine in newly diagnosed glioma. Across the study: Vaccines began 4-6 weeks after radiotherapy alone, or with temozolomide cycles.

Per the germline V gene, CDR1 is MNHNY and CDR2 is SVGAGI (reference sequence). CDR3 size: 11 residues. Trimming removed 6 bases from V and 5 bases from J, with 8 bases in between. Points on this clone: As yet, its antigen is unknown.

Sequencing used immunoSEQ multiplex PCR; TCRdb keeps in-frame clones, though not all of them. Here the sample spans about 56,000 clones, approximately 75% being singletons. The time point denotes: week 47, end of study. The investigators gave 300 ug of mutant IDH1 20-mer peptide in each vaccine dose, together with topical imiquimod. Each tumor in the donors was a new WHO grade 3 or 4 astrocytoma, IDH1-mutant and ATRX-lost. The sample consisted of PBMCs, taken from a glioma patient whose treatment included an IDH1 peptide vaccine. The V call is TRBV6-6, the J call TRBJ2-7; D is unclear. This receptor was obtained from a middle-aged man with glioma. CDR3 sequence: CASRVTHEQYF. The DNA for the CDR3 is TGTGCCAGCAGAGTAACCCACGAGCAGTACTTC.